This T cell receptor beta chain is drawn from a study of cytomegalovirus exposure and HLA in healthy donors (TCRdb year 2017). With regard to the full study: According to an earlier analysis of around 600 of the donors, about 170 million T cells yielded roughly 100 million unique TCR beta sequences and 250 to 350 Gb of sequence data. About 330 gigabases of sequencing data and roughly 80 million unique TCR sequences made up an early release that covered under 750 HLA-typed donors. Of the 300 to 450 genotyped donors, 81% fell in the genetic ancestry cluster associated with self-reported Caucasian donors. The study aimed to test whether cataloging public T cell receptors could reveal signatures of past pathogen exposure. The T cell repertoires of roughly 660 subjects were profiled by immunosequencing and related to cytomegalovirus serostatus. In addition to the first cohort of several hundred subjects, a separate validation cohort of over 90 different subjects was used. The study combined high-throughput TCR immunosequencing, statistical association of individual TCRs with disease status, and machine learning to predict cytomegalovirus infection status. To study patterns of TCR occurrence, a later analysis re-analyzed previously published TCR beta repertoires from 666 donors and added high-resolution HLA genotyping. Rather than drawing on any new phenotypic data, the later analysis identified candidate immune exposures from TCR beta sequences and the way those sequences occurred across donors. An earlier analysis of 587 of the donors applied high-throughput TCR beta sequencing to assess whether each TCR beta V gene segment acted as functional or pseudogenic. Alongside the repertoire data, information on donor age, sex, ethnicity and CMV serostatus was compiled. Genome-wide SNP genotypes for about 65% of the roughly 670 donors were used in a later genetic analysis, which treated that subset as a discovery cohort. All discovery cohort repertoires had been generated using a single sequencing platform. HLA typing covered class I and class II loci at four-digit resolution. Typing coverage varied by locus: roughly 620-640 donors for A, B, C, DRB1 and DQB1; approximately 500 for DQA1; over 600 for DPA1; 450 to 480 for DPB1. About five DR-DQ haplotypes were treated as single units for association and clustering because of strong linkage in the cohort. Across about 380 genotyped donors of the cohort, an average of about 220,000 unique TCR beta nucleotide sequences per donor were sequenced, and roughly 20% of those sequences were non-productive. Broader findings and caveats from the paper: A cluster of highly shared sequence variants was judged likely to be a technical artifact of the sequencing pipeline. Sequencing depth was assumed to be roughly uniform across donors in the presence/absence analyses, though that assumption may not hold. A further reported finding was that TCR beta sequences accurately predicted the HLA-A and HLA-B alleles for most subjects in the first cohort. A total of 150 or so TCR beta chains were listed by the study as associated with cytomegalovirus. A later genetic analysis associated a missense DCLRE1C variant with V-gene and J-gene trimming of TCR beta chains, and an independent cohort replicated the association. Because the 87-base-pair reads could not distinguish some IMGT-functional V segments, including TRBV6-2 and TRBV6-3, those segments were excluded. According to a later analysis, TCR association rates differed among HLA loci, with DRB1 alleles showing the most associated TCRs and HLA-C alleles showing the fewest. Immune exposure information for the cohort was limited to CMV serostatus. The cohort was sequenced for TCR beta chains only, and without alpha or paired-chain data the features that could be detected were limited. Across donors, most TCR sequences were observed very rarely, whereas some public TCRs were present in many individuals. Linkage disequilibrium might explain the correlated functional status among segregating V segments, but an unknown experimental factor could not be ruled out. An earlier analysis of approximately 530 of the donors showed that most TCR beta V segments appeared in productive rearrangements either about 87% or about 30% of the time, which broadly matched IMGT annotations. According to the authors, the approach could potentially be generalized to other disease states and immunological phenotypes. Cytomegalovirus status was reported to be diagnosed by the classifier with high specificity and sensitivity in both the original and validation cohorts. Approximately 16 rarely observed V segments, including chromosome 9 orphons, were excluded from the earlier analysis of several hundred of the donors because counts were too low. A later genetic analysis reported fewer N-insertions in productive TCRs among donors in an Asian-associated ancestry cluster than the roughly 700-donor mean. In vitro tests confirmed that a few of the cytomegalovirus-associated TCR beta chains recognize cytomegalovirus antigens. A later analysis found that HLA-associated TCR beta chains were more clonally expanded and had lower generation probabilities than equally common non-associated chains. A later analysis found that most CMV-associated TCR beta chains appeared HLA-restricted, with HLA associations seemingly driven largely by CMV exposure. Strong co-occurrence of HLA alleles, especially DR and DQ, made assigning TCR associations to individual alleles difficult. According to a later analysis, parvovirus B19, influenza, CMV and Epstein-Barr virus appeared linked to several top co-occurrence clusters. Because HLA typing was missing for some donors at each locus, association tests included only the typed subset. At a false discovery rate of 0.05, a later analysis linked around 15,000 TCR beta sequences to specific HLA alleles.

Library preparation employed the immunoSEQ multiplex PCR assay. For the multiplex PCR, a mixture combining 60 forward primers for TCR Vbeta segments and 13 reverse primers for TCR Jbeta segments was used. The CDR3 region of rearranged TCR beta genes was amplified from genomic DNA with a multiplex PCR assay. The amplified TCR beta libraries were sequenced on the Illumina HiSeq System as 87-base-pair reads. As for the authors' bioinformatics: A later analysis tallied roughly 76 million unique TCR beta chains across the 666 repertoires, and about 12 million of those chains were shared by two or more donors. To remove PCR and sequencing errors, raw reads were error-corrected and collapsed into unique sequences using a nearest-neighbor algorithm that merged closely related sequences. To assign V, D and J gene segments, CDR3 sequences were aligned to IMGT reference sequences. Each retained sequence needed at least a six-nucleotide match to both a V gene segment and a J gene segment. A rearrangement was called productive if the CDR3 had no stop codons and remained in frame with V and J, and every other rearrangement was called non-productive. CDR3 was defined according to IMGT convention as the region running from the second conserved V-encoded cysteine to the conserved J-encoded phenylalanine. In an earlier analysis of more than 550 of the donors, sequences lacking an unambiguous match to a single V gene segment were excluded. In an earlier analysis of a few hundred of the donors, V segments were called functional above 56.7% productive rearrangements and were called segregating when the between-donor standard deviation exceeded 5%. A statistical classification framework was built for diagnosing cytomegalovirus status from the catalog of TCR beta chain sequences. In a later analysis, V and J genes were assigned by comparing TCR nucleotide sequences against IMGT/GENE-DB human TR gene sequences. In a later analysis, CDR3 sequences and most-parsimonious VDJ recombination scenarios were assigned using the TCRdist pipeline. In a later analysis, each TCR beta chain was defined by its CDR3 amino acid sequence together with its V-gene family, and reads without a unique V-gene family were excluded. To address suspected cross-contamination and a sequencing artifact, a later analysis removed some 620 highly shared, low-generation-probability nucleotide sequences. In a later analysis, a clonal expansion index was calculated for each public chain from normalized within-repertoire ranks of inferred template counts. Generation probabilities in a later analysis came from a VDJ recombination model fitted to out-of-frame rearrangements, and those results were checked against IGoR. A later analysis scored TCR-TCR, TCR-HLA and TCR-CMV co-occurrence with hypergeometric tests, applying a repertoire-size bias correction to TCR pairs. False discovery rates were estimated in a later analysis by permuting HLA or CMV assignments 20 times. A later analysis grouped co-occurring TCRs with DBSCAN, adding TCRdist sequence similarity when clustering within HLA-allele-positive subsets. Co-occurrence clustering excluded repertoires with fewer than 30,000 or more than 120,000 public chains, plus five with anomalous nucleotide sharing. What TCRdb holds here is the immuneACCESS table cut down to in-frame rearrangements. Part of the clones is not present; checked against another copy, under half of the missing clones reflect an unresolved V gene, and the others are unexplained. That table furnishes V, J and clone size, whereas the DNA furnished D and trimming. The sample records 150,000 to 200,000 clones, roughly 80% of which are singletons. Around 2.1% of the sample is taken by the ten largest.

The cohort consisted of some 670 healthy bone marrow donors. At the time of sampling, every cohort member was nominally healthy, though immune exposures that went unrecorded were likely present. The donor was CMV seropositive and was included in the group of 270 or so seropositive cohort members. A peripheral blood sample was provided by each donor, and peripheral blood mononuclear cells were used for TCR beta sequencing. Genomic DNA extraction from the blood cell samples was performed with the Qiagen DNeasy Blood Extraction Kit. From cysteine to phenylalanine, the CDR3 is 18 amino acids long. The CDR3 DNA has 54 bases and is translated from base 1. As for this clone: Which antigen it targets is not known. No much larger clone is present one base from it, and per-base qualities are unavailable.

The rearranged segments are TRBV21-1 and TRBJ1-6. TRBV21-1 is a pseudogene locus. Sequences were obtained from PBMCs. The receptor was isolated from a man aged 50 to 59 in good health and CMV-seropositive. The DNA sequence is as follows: TGTGCCAGCAGCCTCCCCAGGGAATTTGGGGAGGATAATTCACCCCTCCACTTT. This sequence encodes CASSLPREFGEDNSPLHF.